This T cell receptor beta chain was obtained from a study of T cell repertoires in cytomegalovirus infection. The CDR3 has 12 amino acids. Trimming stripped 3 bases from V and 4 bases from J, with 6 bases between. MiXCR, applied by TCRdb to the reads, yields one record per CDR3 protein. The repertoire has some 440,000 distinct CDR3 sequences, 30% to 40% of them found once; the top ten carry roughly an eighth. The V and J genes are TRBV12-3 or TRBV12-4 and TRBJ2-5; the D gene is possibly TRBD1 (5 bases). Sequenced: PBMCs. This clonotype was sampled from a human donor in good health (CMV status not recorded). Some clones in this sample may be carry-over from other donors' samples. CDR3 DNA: TGTGCCAGCAGTTTTGGGGCAGAGACCCAGTACTTC. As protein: CASSFGAETQYF.